This T cell receptor beta chain is from a study of cytomegalovirus exposure and HLA in healthy donors. 13 Jbeta primers and 60 Vbeta primers were used for the PCR. Sequencing used immunoSEQ multiplex PCR; TCRdb keeps in-frame clones, though not all of them. Of around 120,000 clones in the sample, over 70% are singletons; the top ten hold 7.5% to 9%. With 4 bases removed from V and 4 bases from J, the gap between germline ends came to 16 bases. The CDR3 runs to 15 residues. CDR1 and CDR2 (germline): SGHKS, YYEKEE (reference sequence). This clone came up once. The V call is TRBV5-5, the J call TRBJ2-3; TRBD2 is a possible D gene (6 bases). This TCR was recovered from a female donor in good health and CMV-seropositive. The sequenced sample consisted of PBMCs. CDR3: CASSTRGSGADTQYF. The CDR3 DNA sequence: TGTGCCAGCAGCACCCGAGGGTCGGGGGCAGATACGCAGTATTTT.